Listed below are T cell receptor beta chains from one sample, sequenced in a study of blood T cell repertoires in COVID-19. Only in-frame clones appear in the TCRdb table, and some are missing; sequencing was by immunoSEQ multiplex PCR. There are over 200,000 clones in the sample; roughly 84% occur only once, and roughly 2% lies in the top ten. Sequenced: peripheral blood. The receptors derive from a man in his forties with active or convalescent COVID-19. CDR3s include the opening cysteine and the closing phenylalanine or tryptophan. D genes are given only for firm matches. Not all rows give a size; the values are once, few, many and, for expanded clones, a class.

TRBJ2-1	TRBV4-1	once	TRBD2	CASSQQLAGSYNEQFF	TGCGCCAGCAGCCAACAACTAGCGGGATCCTACAATGAGCAGTTCTTC
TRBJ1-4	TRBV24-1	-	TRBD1	CATSDPRTGGEKLFF	TGTGCCACCAGTGACCCTCGGACAGGAGGAGAAAAACTGTTTTTT
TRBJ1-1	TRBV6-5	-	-	CASKGGDGTEAFF	TGTGCCAGCAAAGGGGGGGATGGCACTGAAGCTTTCTTT
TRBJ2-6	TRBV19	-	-	CASSTRDTSFSGANVLTF	TGTGCCAGTAGTACCAGGGACACCTCGTTCTCTGGGGCCAACGTCCTGACTTTC
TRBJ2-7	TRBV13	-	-	CASSFGRNSYEQYF	TGTGCCAGCAGCTTCGGTAGAAACTCCTACGAACAGTACTTC
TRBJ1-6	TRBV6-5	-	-	CASSYPQNNSPLHF	TGTGCCAGCAGTTACCCCCAGAATAATTCACCCCTCCACTTT
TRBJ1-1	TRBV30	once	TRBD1	CAWSAGGETEAFF	TGTGCCTGGAGCGCAGGGGGAGAGACTGAAGCTTTCTTT
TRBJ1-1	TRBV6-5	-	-	CATQPGGHMNTEAFF	TGTGCCACCCAGCCGGGAGGTCACATGAACACTGAAGCTTTCTTT
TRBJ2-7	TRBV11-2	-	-	CASSSSQGFEQYF	TGTGCCAGCAGCTCATCACAGGGTTTCGAGCAGTACTTC
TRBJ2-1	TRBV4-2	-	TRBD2	CASSQTSGSYNEQFF	TGTGCCAGCAGCCAGACTAGCGGTTCATACAATGAGCAGTTCTTC
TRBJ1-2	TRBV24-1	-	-	CATSDLPGDGYTF	TGTGCCACCAGTGATTTGCCGGGGGATGGCTACACCTTC
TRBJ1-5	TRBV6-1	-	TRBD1	CASRSPGGEQPQHF	TGTGCCAGCAGGTCACCAGGGGGCGAGCAGCCCCAGCATTTT
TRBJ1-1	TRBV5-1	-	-	CASRAGSENTEAFF	TGCGCCAGCAGGGCCGGGTCAGAGAACACTGAAGCTTTCTTT
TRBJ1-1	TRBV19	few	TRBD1	CASSKMGTGRNTEAFF	TGTGCCAGTAGTAAGATGGGGACAGGCAGGAACACTGAAGCTTTCTTT
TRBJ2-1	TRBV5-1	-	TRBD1	CASRRTGGSYNEQFF	TGCGCCAGCAGACGGACAGGGGGCTCCTACAATGAGCAGTTCTTC
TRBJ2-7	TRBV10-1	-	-	CASSRGDYEQYF	TGCGCCAGCAGTCGAGGAGACTACGAGCAGTACTTC
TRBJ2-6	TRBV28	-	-	CASSLQIRVSGANVLTF	TGTGCCAGCAGTTTACAAATCAGGGTTTCTGGGGCCAACGTCCTGACTTTC
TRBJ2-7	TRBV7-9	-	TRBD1	CASSLIDRAYEQYF	TGTGCCAGCAGCTTAATAGACAGGGCCTACGAGCAGTACTTC
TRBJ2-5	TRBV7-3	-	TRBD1	CASSSGQGQTQYF	TGTGCCAGCAGCTCGGGACAGGGTCAGACCCAGTACTTC
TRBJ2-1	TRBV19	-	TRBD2	CASSIWRERGHEQFF	TGTGCCAGTAGTATCTGGCGGGAGCGAGGGCATGAGCAGTTCTTC
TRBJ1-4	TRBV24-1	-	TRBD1	CATSPGQVGEKLFF	TGTGCCACCAGCCCGGGACAGGTGGGGGAAAAACTGTTTTTT
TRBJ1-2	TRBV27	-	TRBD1	CASSLGQGANYGYTF	TGTGCCAGCAGTTTGGGACAGGGGGCTAACTATGGCTACACCTTC
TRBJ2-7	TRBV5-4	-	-	CASSLDAGQTYEQYF	TGTGCCAGCAGCTTGGATGCGGGACAGACGTACGAGCAGTACTTC
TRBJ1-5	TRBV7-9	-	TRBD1	CASSYSGQARNQPQHF	TGTGCCAGCAGCTATAGCGGACAGGCCAGAAATCAGCCCCAGCATTTT
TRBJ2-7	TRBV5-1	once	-	CASSISDSLSYEQYF	TGCGCCAGCAGCATCTCCGACAGCCTCTCCTACGAGCAGTACTTC
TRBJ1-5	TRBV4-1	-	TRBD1	CASSQPGQDQPQHF	TGCGCCAGCAGCCAACCCGGACAGGATCAGCCCCAGCATTTT
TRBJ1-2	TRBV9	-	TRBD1	CASSSGTGRSYGYTF	TGTGCCAGCAGCTCTGGGACAGGGCGATCCTATGGCTACACCTTC
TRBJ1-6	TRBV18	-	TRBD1	CASSPTGGIDSPLHF	TGTGCCAGCTCACCAACAGGGGGTATCGATTCACCCCTCCACTTT
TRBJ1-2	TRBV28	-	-	CASSSIYGYTF	TGTGCCAGCAGTTCTATATATGGCTACACCTTC
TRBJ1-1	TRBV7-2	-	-	CASSLAEGVNTEAFF	TGTGCCAGCAGCTTAGCCGAGGGGGTGAACACTGAAGCTTTCTTT
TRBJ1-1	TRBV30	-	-	CAWTRYGLNTEAFF	TGTGCCTGGACCCGCTATGGTTTGAACACTGAAGCTTTCTTT
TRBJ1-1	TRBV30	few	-	CAWTPDTTRGAFF	TGTGCCTGGACCCCGGACACGACCCGAGGAGCTTTCTTT
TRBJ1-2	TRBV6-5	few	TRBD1	CASSQGQGQFYGYTF	TGTGCCAGCAGTCAGGGACAGGGACAGTTCTATGGCTACACCTTC
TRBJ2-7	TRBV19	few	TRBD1	CASRITGTGYEQYF	TGTGCCAGTAGGATCACCGGGACAGGCTACGAGCAGTACTTC
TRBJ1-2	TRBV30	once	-	CAWSVQQLTRGGTF	TGTGCCTGGAGTGTACAGCAGCTGACGAGGGGGGGCACCTTC
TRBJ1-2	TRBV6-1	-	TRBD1	CASRGQGDYGYTF	TGTGCCAGCAGGGGACAGGGAGACTATGGCTACACCTTC
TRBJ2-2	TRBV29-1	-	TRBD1	CSVATGVGNTGELFF	TGCAGCGTTGCGACAGGGGTGGGGAACACCGGGGAGCTGTTTTTT
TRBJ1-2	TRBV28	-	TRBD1	CASSRTGGLAFYF	TGTGCCAGCAGTCGGACAGGGGGCTTAGCTTTCTATTTC
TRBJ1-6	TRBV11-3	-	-	CASSFGLRDSPLHF	TGTGCCAGCAGCTTCGGCCTCAGGGATTCACCCCTCCACTTT
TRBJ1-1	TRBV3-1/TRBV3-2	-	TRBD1	CASSHTGQGGAEAFF	TGTGCCAGCAGCCATACCGGACAGGGAGGGGCTGAAGCTTTCTTT
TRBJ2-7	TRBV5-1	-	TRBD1	CASSRGTGESYEQYF	TGCGCCAGCAGCAGGGGGACAGGGGAGTCCTACGAGCAGTACTTC
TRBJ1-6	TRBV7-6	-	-	CASSPTGDFQSSYNSPLHF	TGTGCCAGCAGCCCGACGGGGGATTTCCAAAGCTCCTATAATTCACCCCTCCACTTT